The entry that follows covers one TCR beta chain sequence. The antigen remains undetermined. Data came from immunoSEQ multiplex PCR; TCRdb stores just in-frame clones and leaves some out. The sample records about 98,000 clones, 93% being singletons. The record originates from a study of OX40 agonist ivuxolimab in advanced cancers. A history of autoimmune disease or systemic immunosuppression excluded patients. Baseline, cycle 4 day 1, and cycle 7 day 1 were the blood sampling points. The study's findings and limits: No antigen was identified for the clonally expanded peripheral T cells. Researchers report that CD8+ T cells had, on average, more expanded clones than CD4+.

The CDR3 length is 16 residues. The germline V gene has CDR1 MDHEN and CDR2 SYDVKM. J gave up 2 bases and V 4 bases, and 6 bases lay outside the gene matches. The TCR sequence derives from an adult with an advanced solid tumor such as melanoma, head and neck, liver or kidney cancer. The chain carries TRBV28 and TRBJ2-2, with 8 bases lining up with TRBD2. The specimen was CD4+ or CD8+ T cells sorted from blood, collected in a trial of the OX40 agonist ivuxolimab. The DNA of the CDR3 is TGTGCCAGCAGTTCCTGGGGACTAGTAAACACCGGGGAGCTGTTTTTT. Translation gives CASSSWGLVNTGELFF.